The clone carrying this T cell receptor (beta chain) was recorded many times. These data are taken from a study of T cells in Graves' hyperthyroidism and ophthalmopathy. The source material, RNA transcripts, was used to amplify TCR beta CDR3 regions. Using the HTBI primer set, a first-round RT-PCR was run on the TCR CDR3. TCRdb reanalysed the multiplex PCR reads using MiXCR and keeps one entry per CDR3 protein. The table includes approximately 330,000 distinct CDR3 sequences, 21% detected once. The source of this sequence is a woman aged 50 to 60 with Graves' hyperthyroidism. The specimen sequenced was blood.

The CDR3 loop reads CASSKRTGGPTEAFF. The CDR3 DNA reads as TGTGCCAGCAGTAAACGGACAGGGGGACCGACTGAAGCTTTCTTT. This chain links TRBV12-3 or TRBV12-4 with TRBJ1-1; 10 bases fit TRBD1. The CDR3 runs 15 residues. J gave up 5 bases and V 5 bases, and 8 bases lay outside the gene matches.